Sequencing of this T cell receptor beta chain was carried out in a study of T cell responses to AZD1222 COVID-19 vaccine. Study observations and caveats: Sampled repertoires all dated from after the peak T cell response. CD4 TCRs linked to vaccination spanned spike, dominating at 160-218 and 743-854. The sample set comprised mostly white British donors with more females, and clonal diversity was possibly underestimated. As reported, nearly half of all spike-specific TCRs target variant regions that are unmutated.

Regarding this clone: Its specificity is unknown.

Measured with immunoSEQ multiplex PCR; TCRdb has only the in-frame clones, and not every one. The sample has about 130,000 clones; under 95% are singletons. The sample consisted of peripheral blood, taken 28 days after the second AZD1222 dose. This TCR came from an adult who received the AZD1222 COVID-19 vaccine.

CDR3 sequence reads: CASGGQPHEQYF. As DNA, the CDR3 is TGTGCCAGCGGCGGACAACCCCACGAGCAGTACTTC. This rearrangement joins TRBV28 to TRBJ2-7; a weak D match, TRBD1 (5 bases). V gave up 8 bases and J gave up 5 bases, with 13 bases separating them. Germline loops: CDR1 MDHEN, CDR2 SYDVKM. CDR3 length: 12 residues.